Listed below are T cell receptor beta chains from one sample, sequenced in a study of blood T cell repertoires in COVID-19. Only in-frame clones appear in the TCRdb table, and some are missing; sequencing was by immunoSEQ multiplex PCR. The sample consists of some 500,000 clones, roughly 90% of them appearing once. Input material: PBMCs or T cells enriched from blood (not recorded which). Receptor source: a woman in her 40s who had recovered from COVID-19. Both conserved end residues are part of each CDR3. Each record gives: D gene, V gene, J gene, clone size, CDR3 protein, CDR3 DNA. D genes are given only for firm matches. Only some rows state a clone size, as once, few, many or a class for expanded clones.

>-|TRBV2|TRBJ2-5|-
CARGFPETQYF
TGTGCCCGGGGGTTCCCAGAGACCCAGTACTTC
>TRBD1|TRBV11-3|TRBJ1-4|-
CASSLNGQGMGNEKLFF
TGTGCCAGCAGCTTAAACGGACAGGGCATGGGTAATGAAAAACTGTTTTTT
>-|TRBV7-2|TRBJ1-5|once
CASRQGPNQPQHF
TGTGCCAGCAGGCAGGGGCCCAATCAGCCCCAGCATTTT
>TRBD1|TRBV7-2|TRBJ2-5|-
CASRTGGRQETQYF
TGTGCCAGCCGGACAGGGGGAAGGCAAGAGACCCAGTACTTC
>-|TRBV27|TRBJ2-7|once
CASSFFGRGPYEQYF
TGTGCCAGCAGTTTCTTCGGCAGGGGACCCTACGAGCAGTACTTC
>-|TRBV19|TRBJ2-5|-
CASSDTGISAETQYF
TGTGCCAGTAGTGACACAGGGATTTCGGCAGAGACCCAGTACTTC
>TRBD2|TRBV6-5|TRBJ2-3|-
CASSYLAGKDTQYF
TGTGCCAGCAGTTACCTAGCGGGTAAAGATACGCAGTATTTT
>-|TRBV4-1|TRBJ1-6|-
CASSQVTGSSYNSPLHF
TGCGCCAGCAGCCAAGTAACAGGCAGCTCCTATAATTCACCCCTCCACTTT
>-|TRBV4-3|TRBJ1-5|-
CASSQDLGGEQPQHF
TGCGCCAGCAGCCAAGATCTTGGGGGGGAGCAGCCCCAGCATTTT
>TRBD1|TRBV27|TRBJ1-2|-
CASSLIPGTAIGYTF
TGTGCCAGCAGTCTCATCCCCGGGACAGCCATTGGCTACACCTTC
>TRBD1|TRBV27|TRBJ1-2|-
CASSRQGIEGGYTF
TGTGCCAGCAGTAGACAGGGGATTGAAGGAGGCTACACCTTC
>TRBD1|TRBV5-1|TRBJ1-2|-
CASSPGLLQGLGYTF
TGCGCCAGCAGCCCAGGCTTATTACAGGGGCTCGGCTACACCTTC
>TRBD1|TRBV25-1|TRBJ1-1|-
CASSVSGGWTEAFF
TGTGCCAGCAGTGTCTCAGGGGGATGGACTGAAGCTTTCTTT
>-|TRBV11-2|TRBJ2-1|-
CASRKVVGLFNEQFF
TGTGCCAGCCGGAAAGTGGTGGGGCTTTTCAATGAGCAGTTCTTC
>-|TRBV11-3|TRBJ2-1|-
CASSQFLLANEQFF
TGTGCCAGCAGCCAGTTTCTCCTAGCGAATGAGCAGTTCTTC
>TRBD1|TRBV11-2|TRBJ2-7|few
CASSLVGQGYEQYF
TGTGCCAGCAGCTTAGTCGGACAGGGGTACGAGCAGTACTTC
>-|TRBV7-9|TRBJ1-1|-
CASSLSGGSEAFF
TGTGCCAGCAGCTTGAGCGGCGGTTCTGAAGCTTTCTTT
>-|TRBV21-1|TRBJ2-1|-
CASSVEREGGPNEQFF
TGTGCCAGCAGCGTCGAGCGGGAAGGGGGGCCTAATGAGCAGTTCTTC